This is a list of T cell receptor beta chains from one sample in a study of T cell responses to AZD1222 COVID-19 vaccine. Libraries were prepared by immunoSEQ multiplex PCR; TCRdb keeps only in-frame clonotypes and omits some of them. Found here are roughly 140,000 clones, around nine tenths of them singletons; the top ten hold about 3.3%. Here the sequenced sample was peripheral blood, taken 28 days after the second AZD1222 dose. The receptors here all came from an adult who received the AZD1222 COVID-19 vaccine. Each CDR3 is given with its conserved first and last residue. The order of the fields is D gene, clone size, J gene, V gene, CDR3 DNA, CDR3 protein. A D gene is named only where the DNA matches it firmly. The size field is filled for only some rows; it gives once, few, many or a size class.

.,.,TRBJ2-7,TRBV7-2,TGTGCCAGCAGCTTAGGTCACAGGGTTTCCTACGAGCAGTACTTC,CASSLGHRVSYEQYF
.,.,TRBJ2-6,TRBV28,TGTGCCAGCAGCCTCCTCGGGGTCTCTGGGGCCAACGTCCTGACTTTC,CASSLLGVSGANVLTF
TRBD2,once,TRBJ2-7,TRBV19,TGTGCCAGTAGTATAACTAGCGGGAGCTACGAGCAGTACTTC,CASSITSGSYEQYF
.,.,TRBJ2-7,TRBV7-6,TGTGCCAGCAGCTTAAGACGTAGCTCCTACGAGCAGTACTTC,CASSLRRSSYEQYF
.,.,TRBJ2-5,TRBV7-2,TGTGCCAGCAGCTCCTCTCCCGGGACGATCGGGGAGACCCAGTACTTC,CASSSSPGTIGETQYF
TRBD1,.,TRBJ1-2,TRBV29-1,TGCAGCGTAGGGGACAGCTTTAACTATGGCTACACCTTC,CSVGDSFNYGYTF
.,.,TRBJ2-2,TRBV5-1,TGCGCCAGCAGCCCGGACATCTCAGGACGGGAGCTGTTTTTT,CASSPDISGRELFF
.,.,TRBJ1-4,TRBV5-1,TGCGCCAGCAGTTTGCAGAACGATGAAAAACTGTTTTTT,CASSLQNDEKLFF
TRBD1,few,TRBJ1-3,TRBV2,TGTGCCAGCAGTGAATTAGGACAGGGTCAAGACACCATATATTTT,CASSELGQGQDTIYF
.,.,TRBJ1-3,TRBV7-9,TGTGCCAGCAGCTTGGCCGGAAACACCATATATTTT,CASSLAGNTIYF
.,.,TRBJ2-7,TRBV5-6,TGTGCCAGCAGCCGGAGGGTAGGGCCTGGCTCCTACGAGCAGTACTTC,CASSRRVGPGSYEQYF
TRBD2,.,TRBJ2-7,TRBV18,TGTGCCAGCTCACCATCCCCAGCGGGAACCTACGAGCAGTACTTC,CASSPSPAGTYEQYF
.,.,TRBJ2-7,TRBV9,TGTGCCAGCAGCGTAGGAGGGACTGGCGGGGCCGAGCAGTACTTC,CASSVGGTGGAEQYF
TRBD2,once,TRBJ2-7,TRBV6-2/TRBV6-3,TGTGCCAGCAGTTACGATCGACTAGCGGGACCCTCCTACGAGCAGTACTTC,CASSYDRLAGPSYEQYF
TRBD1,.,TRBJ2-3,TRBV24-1,TGTGCCACCAGTGACCGACAGGGTTCAGCCGAAGATACGCAGTATTTT,CATSDRQGSAEDTQYF
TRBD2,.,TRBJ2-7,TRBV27,TGTGCCAGCAGTCCCCGACTAGCGAGCACCTACGAGCAGTACTTC,CASSPRLASTYEQYF
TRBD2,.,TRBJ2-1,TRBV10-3,TGTGCCATCTTAACTAGCGAATACAATGAGCAGTTCTTC,CAILTSEYNEQFF
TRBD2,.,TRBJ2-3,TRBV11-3,TGTGCCAGCAGCCAAGGGACATTTTCTAGCGGGCCACTTCAGTATTTT,CASSQGTFSSGPLQYF
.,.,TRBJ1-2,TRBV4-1,TGCGCCAGCAGCCAAGTTCCGGAAACGAACTATGGCTACACCTTC,CASSQVPETNYGYTF
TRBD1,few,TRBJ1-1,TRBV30,TGTGCCTGGAACGGACAGGGTTCGGAAACTGAAGCTTTCTTT,CAWNGQGSETEAFF